This is a list of T cell receptor beta chains from one sample in a study of blood T cells in healthy people across ages. MiXCR, applied by TCRdb to the 5' RACE reads, yields one record per CDR3 protein. The repertoire includes some 1,500,000 distinct CDR3 sequences, 42% of them detected once, and approximately 4.1% sits in the top ten. Sequenced input: blood. All receptors come from a woman between 18 and 29 years old in good health. The CDR3 runs from the conserved cysteine through the conserved F or W. D genes are given only for firm matches. Size tells how often a clone was seen (once, few, many) or the class of an expanded clone, and some rows leave it out.

>TRBJ2-7|NA|TRBV6-2/TRBV6-3|NA
CASSYSRAGHLYEQYF
TGTGCCAGCAGTTACTCGAGGGCGGGACACCTCTACGAGCAGTACTTC
>TRBJ1-2|NA|TRBV20-1|NA
CSASGGPDGYTF
TGCAGTGCTAGTGGGGGGCCGGATGGCTACACCTTC
>TRBJ2-7|NA|TRBV7-2|NA
CASSLVGQVYNEQYF
TGTGCCAGCAGCTTAGTTGGGCAGGTTTACAATGAGCAGTACTTC
>TRBJ2-3|many|TRBV11-2|NA
CASTRILGDTQYF
TGTGCCAGCACCCGAATACTCGGGGATACGCAGTATTTT
>TRBJ2-1|many|TRBV29-1|NA
CSVYVLTEQFF
TGCAGCGTTTACGTTCTGACTGAGCAGTTCTTC
>TRBJ2-2|NA|TRBV6-6|NA
CASSYTTGGELFF
TGTGCCAGCAGTTACACGACCGGAGGGGAGCTGTTTTTT
>TRBJ2-7|NA|TRBV28|NA
CASSLSRRGWEQYF
TGTGCCAGCAGTTTATCACGTAGGGGTTGGGAGCAGTACTTC
>TRBJ1-4|NA|TRBV2|NA
CASSERRFGEKLFF
TGTGCCAGCAGTGAACGACGGTTTGGCGAAAAACTGTTTTTT
>TRBJ1-2|many|TRBV12-3/TRBV12-4|NA
CASSFPPADYGYTF
TGTGCCAGCAGTTTCCCTCCGGCTGACTATGGCTACACCTTC
>TRBJ2-6|few|TRBV24-1|NA
CATEESGANVLTF
TGTGCCACCGAAGAATCTGGGGCCAACGTCCTGACTTTC
>TRBJ2-3|NA|TRBV4-1|NA
CASSQEVRGGTDTQYF
TGCGCCAGCAGCCAAGAAGTGCGGGGCGGCACAGATACGCAGTATTTT
>TRBJ1-5|NA|TRBV6-6|NA
CASSYSGRSGNQPQHF
TGTGCCAGCAGTTACTCCGGCCGGAGCGGCAATCAGCCCCAGCATTTT
>TRBJ2-1|NA|TRBV7-8|NA
CASSLSRHNEQFF
TGTGCCAGCAGCCTCTCCAGACACAATGAGCAGTTCTTC
>TRBJ1-1|NA|TRBV3-1|TRBD1
CASSQVGGGSEAFF
TGTGCCAGCAGCCAAGTCGGAGGGGGCTCTGAAGCTTTCTTT
>TRBJ2-2|NA|TRBV20-1|TRBD2
CSATGTSGRALRSGELFF
TGCAGTGCTACGGGGACTAGCGGGAGGGCCCTCAGGTCCGGGGAGCTGTTTTTT
>TRBJ1-1|few|TRBV5-1|NA
CASSFLGAGTEAFF
TGCGCCAGCAGCTTTTTGGGGGCAGGCACTGAAGCTTTCTTT
>TRBJ2-1|NA|TRBV27|TRBD2
CASSLALTSGGAGEQFF
TGTGCCAGCAGTCTCGCCTTAACTAGCGGGGGGGCGGGTGAGCAGTTCTTC
>TRBJ2-1|NA|TRBV27|TRBD2
CASSLASGRVYNEQFF
TGTGCCAGCAGTCTGGCTAGCGGGAGGGTGTACAATGAGCAGTTCTTC
>TRBJ2-1|once|TRBV7-9|NA
CAGSLVGSSEQFF
TGTGCCGGCAGCTTAGTCGGGTCTAGCGAGCAGTTCTTC
>TRBJ2-7|NA|TRBV3-1|NA
CASSQDGGAYEQYF
TGTGCCAGCAGCCAGGACGGGGGAGCGTACGAGCAGTACTTC
>TRBJ1-2|once|TRBV20-1|NA
CSASRSGAGGYTF
TGCAGTGCTAGCCGGTCAGGGGCAGGCGGCTACACCTTC
>TRBJ2-7|NA|TRBV12-5|TRBD2
CASGFPGLAGAHSTYEQYF
TGTGCTAGTGGTTTCCCGGGACTAGCGGGAGCCCATTCCACCTACGAGCAGTACTTC
>TRBJ2-7|NA|TRBV12-3/TRBV12-4|NA
CAGSSNSYEQYF
TGTGCCGGCAGTTCTAACAGCTACGAGCAGTACTTC
>TRBJ1-2|NA|TRBV20-1|TRBD1
CSARQGPYGYTF
TGCAGTGCAAGACAGGGTCCCTATGGCTACACCTTC
>TRBJ1-1|few|TRBV12-3/TRBV12-4|NA
CASSFAGLEAFF
TGTGCCAGCAGTTTTGCGGGCCTTGAAGCTTTCTTT
>TRBJ2-7|few|TRBV4-3|TRBD1
CASSQEEGTGSHEQYF
TGCGCCAGCAGCCAAGAAGAGGGGACAGGGTCTCACGAGCAGTACTTC
>TRBJ2-5|NA|TRBV27|NA
CASSPKDYLKTQYF
TGTGCCAGCAGTCCTAAGGACTACTTAAAGACCCAGTACTTC
>TRBJ2-5|NA|TRBV7-7|TRBD1
CASSSDRAKETQYF
TGTGCTAGCAGCTCCGACAGGGCGAAGGAGACCCAGTACTTC
>TRBJ2-7|NA|TRBV6-1|NA
CASSEALRPSYEQYF
TGTGCCAGTAGTGAGGCCCTCCGACCCTCCTACGAGCAGTACTTC
>TRBJ1-1|few|TRBV10-3|NA
CAISESLQGSNTEAFF
TGTGCCATCAGTGAGAGCCTACAGGGTTCGAACACTGAAGCTTTCTTT
>TRBJ2-5|NA|TRBV6-2/TRBV6-3|NA
CASSTHETQYF
TGTGCCAGCAGTACCCATGAGACCCAGTACTTC
>TRBJ2-7|NA|TRBV5-1|NA
CASSWVMKISYEQYF
TGCGCCAGCAGCTGGGTGATGAAGATCTCCTACGAGCAGTACTTC
>TRBJ1-4|once|TRBV11-2|NA
CASSSALDGDKLFF
TGTGCCAGCAGCTCTGCCCTCGACGGGGACAAACTGTTTTTT
>TRBJ2-7|once|TRBV7-2|NA
CASSLFGGSYEKYF
TGTGCCAGCAGCTTATTTGGCGGCTCCTACGAGAAGTACTTC
>TRBJ2-3|NA|TRBV3-1|TRBD1
CASSQQGDMSQYF
TGTGCCAGCAGCCAGCAGGGGGACATGTCGCAGTATTTT
>TRBJ2-3|NA|TRBV7-2|TRBD2
CATSSGLAGGQDTQYF
TGTGCCACCAGCTCAGGACTAGCGGGGGGGCAAGATACGCAGTATTTT
>TRBJ2-5|few|TRBV20-1|TRBD1
CSARAGTGQRETQYF
TGCAGTGCTAGAGCCGGGACAGGGCAGCGGGAGACCCAGTACTTC
>TRBJ1-4|NA|TRBV20-1|TRBD1
CSARVDRGSTNEKLFF
TGCAGTGCTAGAGTGGACAGGGGTTCAACTAATGAAAAACTGTTTTTT
>TRBJ2-3|few|TRBV4-3|TRBD2
CASSKSQRGGAGDTQYF
TGCGCCAGCAGCAAATCCCAGCGGGGGGGCGCCGGAGATACGCAGTATTTT
>TRBJ2-7|few|TRBV5-6|NA
CASSLDRFSGYEQYF
TGTGCCAGCAGCTTGGATCGGTTTAGCGGATACGAGCAGTACTTC
>TRBJ1-2|NA|TRBV30|NA
CAWSLGTNYGYTF
TGTGCCTGGAGTTTAGGTACTAACTATGGCTACACCTTC
>TRBJ2-7|NA|TRBV14|TRBD1
CASSPDRGTGCYEQYF
TGTGCCAGCAGCCCAGATAGGGGGACAGGATGCTACGAGCAGTACTTC
>TRBJ2-7|NA|TRBV3-1|NA
CASSQGKPYNEQYF
TGTGCCAGCAGCCAAGGGAAACCCTACAATGAGCAGTACTTC
>TRBJ2-3|few|TRBV19|NA
CASQGTWSTDTQYF
TGTGCCAGTCAGGGGACTTGGAGCACAGATACGCAGTATTTT
>TRBJ2-1|NA|TRBV6-6|TRBD2
CASSYSTSGPPYNEQFF
TGTGCCAGCAGTTACTCGACTAGCGGGCCTCCTTACAATGAGCAGTTCTTC
>TRBJ1-1|NA|TRBV18|NA
CASSPEGSEAFF
TGTGCCAGCTCACCGGAGGGATCTGAAGCTTTCTTT
>TRBJ2-1|NA|TRBV10-3|NA
CATRQYDIGSAQWAWNEQFF
TGTGCCACCAGACAGTATGACATTGGGTCGGCCCAGTGGGCATGGAATGAGCAGTTCTTC
>TRBJ1-2|once|TRBV15|TRBD1
CATFDRGCGYTF
TGTGCCACCTTTGACAGGGGGTGTGGCTACACCTTC